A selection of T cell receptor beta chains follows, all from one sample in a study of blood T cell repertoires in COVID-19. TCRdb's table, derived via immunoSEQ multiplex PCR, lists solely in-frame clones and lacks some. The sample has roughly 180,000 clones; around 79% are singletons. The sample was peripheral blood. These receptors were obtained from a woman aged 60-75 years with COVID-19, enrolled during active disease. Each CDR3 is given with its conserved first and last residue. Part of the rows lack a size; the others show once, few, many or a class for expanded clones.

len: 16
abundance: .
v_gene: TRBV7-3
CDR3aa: CASRFSGKHLYNEQFF

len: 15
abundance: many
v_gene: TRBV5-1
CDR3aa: CASSWEFLITDTQYF

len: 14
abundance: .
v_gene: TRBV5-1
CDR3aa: CASSLAGGGETQYF

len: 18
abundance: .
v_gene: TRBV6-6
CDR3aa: CASSLRLAGDSATDTQYF

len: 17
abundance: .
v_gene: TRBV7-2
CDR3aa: CASSLSGLAGGANEQFF

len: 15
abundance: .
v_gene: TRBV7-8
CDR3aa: CASSFRRGVTVGQFF

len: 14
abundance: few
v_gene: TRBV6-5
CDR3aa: CASSYSRQRETQYF

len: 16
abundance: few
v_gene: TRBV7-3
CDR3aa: CASSLNPSGRADTQYF

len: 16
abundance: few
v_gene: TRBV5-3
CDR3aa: CARSSPGQGARENYTF

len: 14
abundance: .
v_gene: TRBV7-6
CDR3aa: CASSKQGLDTEAFF